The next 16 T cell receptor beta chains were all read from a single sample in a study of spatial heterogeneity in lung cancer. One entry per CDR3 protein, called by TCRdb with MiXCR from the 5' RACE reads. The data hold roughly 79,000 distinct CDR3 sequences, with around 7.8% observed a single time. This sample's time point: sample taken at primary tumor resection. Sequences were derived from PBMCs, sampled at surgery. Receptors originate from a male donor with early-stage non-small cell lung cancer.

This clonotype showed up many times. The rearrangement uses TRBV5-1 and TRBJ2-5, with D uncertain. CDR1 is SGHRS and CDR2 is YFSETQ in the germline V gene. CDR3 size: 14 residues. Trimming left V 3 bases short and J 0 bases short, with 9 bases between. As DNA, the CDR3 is TGCGCCAGCAGCTATAACGGCAACCAAGAGACCCAGTACTTC. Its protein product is CASSYNGNQETQYF.

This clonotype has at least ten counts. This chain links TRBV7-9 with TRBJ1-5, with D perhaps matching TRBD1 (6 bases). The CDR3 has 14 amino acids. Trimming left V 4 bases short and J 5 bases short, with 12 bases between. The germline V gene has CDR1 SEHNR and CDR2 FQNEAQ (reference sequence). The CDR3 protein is CASSSRDTHQPQHF. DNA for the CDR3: TGTGCCAGCAGCTCCCGGGACACCCATCAGCCCCAGCATTTT.

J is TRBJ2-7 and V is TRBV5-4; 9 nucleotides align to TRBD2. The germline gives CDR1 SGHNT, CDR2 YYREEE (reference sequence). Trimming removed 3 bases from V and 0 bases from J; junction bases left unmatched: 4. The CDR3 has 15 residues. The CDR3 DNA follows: TGTGCCAGCAGCTCAATAGCGGGGGACTCCTACGAGCAGTACTTC. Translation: CASSSIAGDSYEQYF. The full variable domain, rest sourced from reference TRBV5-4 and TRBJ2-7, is ETGVTQSPTHLIKTRGQQVTLRCSSQSGHNTVSWYQQALGQGPQFIFQYYREEENGRGNFPPRFSGLQFPNYSSELNVNALELDDSALYLCASSSIAGDSYEQYFGPGTRLTVT.

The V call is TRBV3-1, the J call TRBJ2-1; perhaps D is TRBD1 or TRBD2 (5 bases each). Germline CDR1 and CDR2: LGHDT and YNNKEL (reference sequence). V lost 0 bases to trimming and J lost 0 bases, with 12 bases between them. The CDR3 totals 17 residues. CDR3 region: CASSQDPPGSSYNEQFF. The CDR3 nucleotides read TGTGCCAGCAGCCAAGATCCCCCAGGGAGCTCCTACAATGAGCAGTTCTTC.

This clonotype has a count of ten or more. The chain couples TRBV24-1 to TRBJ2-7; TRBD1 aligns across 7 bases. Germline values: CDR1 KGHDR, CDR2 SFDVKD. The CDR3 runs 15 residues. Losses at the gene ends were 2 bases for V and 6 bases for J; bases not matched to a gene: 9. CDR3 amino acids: CATSDSTGDRSEQYF. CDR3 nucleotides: TGTGCCACCAGTGATTCTACAGGGGACCGTAGCGAGCAGTACTTC.

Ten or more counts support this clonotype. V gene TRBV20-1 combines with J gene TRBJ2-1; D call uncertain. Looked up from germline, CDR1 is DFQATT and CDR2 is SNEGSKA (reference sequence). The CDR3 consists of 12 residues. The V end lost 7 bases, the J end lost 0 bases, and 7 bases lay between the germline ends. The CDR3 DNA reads TGCAGTGTTCCCATCTCCTACAATGAGCAGTTCTTC. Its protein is CSVPISYNEQFF.

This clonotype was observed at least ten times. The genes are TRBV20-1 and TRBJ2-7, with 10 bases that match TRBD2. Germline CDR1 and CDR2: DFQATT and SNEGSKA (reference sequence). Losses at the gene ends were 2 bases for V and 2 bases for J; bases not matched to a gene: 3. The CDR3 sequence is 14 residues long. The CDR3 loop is CSARQREGAYEQYF. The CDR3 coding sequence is TGCAGTGCTAGACAGCGGGAGGGTGCCTACGAGCAGTACTTC.

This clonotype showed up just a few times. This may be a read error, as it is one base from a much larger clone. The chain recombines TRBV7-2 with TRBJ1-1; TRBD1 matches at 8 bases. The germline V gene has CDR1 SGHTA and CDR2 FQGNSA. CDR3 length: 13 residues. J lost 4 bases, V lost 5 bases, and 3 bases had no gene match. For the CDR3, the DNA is TGTGCCAGCAGCGTAGACAGGGGCACTGAAGCTTTCTTT. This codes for CASSVDRGTEAFF. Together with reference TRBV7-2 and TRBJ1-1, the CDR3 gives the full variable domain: GAGVSQSPSNKVTEKGKDVELRCDPISGHTALYWYRQSLGQGLEFLIYFQGNSAPDKSGLPSDRFSAERTGGSVSTLTIQRTQQEDSAVYLCASSVDRGTEAFFGQGTRLTVV.

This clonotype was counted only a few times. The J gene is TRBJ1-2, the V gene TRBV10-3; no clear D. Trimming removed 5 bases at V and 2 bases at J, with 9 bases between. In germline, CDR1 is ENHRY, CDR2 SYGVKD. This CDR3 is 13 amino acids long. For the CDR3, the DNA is TGTGCCATCAGTTTCGAGTTCAACTATGGCTACACCTTC. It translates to CAISFEFNYGYTF.

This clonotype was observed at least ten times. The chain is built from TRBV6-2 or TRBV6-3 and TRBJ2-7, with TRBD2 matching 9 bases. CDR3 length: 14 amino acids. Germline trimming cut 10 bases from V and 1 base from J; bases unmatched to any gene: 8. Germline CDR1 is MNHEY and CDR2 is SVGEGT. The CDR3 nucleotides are TGTGCCACCACGGGACTAGCCGGTTCCTACGAGCAGTACTTC. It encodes CATTGLAGSYEQYF.

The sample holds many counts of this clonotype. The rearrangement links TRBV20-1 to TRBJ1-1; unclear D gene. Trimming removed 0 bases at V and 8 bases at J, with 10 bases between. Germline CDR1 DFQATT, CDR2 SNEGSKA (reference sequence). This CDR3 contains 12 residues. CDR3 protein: CSARDHLSEAFF. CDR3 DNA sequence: TGCAGTGCTAGAGATCATTTGTCAGAAGCTTTCTTT.

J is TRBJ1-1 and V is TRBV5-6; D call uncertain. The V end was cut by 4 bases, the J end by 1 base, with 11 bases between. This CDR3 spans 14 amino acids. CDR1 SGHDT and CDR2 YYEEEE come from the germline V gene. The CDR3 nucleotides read TGTGCCAGCAGCCGGAAAATCCCGAACACTGAAGCTTTCTTT. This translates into CASSRKIPNTEAFF. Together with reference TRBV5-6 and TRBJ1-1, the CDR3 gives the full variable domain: DAGVTQSPTHLIKTRGQQVTLRCSPKSGHDTVSWYQQALGQGPQFIFQYYEEEERQRGNFPDRFSGHQFPNYSSELNVNALLLGDSALYLCASSRKIPNTEAFFGQGTRLTVV.

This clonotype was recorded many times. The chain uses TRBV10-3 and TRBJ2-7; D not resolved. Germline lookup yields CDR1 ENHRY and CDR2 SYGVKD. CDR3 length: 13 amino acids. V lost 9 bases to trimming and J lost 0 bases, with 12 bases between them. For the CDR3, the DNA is TGTGCCATTCGGACCCTCGGCTCCTACGAGCAGTACTTC. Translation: CAIRTLGSYEQYF.

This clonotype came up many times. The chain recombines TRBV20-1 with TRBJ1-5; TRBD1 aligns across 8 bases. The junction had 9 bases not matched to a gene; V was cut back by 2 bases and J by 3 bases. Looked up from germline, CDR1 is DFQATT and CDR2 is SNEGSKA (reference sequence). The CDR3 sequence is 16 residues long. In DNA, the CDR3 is TGCAGTGCTAGAAGCGACAGGGGTTTAAACAATCAGCCCCAGCATTTT. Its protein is CSARSDRGLNNQPQHF.

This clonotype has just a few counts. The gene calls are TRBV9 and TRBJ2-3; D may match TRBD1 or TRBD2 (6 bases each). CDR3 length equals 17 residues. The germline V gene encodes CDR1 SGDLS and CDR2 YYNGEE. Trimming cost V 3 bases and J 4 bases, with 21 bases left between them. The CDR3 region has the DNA TGTGCCAGCAGCGGGATGGGGGGCCACGGATCACCAGATACGCAGTATTTT. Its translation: CASSGMGGHGSPDTQYF.

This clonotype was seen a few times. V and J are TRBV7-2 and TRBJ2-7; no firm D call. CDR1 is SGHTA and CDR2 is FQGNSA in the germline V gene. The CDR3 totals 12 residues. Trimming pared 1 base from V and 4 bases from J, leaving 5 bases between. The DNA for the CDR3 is TGTGCCAGCAGCTTAGACCATTACGAGCAGTACTTC. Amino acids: CASSLDHYEQYF.